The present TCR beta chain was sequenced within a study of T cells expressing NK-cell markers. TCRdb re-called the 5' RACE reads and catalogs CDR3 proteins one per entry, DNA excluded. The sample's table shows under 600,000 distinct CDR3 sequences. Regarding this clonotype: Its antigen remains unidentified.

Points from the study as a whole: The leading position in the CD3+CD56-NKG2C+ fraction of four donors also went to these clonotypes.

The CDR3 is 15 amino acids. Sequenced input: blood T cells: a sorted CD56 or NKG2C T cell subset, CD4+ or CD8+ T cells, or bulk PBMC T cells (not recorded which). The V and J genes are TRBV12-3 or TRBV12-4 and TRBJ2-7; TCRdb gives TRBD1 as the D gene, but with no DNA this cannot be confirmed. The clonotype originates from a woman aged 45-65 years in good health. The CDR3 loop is CASSFGRRGPDEQYF.